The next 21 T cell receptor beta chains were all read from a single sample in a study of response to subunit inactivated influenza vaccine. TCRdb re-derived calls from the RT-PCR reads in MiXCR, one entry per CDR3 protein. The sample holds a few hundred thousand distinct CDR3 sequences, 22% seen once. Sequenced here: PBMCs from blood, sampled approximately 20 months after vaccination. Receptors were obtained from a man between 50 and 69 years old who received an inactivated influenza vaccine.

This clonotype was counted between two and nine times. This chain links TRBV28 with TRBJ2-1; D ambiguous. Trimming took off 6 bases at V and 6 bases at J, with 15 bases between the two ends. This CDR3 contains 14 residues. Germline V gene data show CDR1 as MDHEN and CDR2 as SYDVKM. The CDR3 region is CASSMILLSNEQFF. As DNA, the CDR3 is TGTGCCAGCAGCATGATCCTGCTTAGCAATGAGCAGTTCTTC. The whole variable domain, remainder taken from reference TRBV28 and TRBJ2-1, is DVKVTQSSRYLVKRTGEKVFLECVQDMDHENMFWYRQDPGLGLRLIYFSYDVKMKEKGDIPEGYSVSREKKERFSLILESASTNQTSMYLCASSMILLSNEQFFGPGTRLTVL.

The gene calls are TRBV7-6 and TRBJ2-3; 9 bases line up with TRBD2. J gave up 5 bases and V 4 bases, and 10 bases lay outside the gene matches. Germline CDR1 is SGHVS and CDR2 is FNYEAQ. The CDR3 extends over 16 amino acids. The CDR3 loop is CASSSEGSGGIDTQYF. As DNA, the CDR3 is TGTGCCAGCAGCTCCGAGGGTAGCGGGGGAATAGATACGCAGTATTTT. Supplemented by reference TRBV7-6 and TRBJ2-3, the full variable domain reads GAGVSQSPRYKVTKRGQDVALRCDPISGHVSLYWYRQALGQGPEFLTYFNYEAQQDKSGLPNDRFSAERPEGSISTLTIQRTEQRDSAMYRCASSSEGSGGIDTQYFGPGTRLTVL.

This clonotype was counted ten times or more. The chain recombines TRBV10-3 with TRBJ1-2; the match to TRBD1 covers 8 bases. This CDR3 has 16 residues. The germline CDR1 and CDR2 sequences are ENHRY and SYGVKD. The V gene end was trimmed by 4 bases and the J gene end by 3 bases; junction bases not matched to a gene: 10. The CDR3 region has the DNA TGTGCCATCAGTGCGGGACAGGTCCTGTCTTACTATGGCTACACCTTC. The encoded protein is CAISAGQVLSYYGYTF.

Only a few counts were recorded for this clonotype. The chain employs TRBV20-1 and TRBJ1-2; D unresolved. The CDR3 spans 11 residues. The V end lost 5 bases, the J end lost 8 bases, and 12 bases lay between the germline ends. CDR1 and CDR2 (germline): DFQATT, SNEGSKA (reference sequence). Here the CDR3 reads CSAGKRVGYTF. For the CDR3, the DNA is TGCAGTGCTGGGAAAAGGGTAGGCTACACCTTC.

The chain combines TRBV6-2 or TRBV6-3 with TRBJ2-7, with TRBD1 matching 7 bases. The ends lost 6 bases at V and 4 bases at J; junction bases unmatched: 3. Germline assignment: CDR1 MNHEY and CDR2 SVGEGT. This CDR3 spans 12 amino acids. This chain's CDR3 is CASRDRVYEQYF. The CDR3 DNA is TGTGCCAGCAGAGACAGGGTTTACGAGCAGTACTTC.

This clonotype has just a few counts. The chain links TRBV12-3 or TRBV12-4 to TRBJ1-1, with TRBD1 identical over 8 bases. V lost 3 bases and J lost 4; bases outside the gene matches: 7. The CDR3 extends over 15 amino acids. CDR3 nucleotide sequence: TGTGCCAGCAGTTTGGAGACAGGGGCGGGCACTGAAGCTTTCTTT. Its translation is CASSLETGAGTEAFF.

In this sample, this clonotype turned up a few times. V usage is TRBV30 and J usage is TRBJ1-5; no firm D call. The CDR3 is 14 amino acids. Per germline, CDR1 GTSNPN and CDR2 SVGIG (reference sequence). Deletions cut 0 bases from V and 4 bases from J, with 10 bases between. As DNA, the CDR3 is TGTGCCTGGAGTGTACGGTGGGGAAATCAGCCCCAGCATTTT. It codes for CAWSVRWGNQPQHF.

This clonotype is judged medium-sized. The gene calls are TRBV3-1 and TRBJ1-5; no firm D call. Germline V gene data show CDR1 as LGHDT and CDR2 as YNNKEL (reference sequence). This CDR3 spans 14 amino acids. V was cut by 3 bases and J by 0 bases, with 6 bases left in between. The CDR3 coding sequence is TGTGCCAGCAGCCAGCTTTATAGCAATCAGCCCCAGCATTTT. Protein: CASSQLYSNQPQHF.

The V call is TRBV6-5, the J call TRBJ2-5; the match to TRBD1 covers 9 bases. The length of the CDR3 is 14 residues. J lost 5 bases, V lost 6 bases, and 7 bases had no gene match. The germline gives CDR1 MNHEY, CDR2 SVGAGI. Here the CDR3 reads CASSYRGRGETQYF. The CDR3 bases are TGTGCCAGCAGCTACAGGGGGCGGGGGGAGACCCAGTACTTC.

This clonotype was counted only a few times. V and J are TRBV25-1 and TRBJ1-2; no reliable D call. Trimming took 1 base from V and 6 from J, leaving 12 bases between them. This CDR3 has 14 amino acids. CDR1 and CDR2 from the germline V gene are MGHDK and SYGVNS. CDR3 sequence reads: CASSESNKGHGYTF. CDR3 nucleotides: TGTGCCAGCAGTGAATCTAACAAGGGCCATGGCTACACCTTC.

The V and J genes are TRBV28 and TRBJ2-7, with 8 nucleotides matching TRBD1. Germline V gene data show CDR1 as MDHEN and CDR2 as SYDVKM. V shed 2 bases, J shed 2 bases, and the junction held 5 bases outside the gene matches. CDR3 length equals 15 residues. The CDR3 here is CASSLRGTGAYEQYF. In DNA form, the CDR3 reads TGTGCCAGCAGTTTAAGGGGGACAGGTGCCTACGAGCAGTACTTC.

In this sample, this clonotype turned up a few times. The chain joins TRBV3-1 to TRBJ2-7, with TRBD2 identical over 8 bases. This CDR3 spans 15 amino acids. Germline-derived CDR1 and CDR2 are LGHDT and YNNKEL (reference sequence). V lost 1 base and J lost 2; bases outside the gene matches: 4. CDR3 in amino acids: CASSQVPAGAYEQYF. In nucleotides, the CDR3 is TGTGCCAGCAGCCAAGTTCCAGCGGGGGCCTACGAGCAGTACTTC.

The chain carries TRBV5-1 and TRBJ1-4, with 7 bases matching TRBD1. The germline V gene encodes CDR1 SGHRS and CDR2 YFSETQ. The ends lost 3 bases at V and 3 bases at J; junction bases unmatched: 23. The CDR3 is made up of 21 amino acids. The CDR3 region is CASSSRRQGRRFSNSNEKLFF. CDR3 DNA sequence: TGCGCCAGCAGCTCAAGAAGACAGGGAAGGCGGTTCTCCAACTCTAATGAAAAACTGTTTTTT.

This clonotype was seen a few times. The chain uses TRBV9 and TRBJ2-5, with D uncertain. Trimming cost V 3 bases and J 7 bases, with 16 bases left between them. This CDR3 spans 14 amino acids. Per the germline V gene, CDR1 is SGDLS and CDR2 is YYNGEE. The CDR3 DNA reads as TGTGCCAGCAGCGAATCCAACCTTCCTCGGACCCAGTACTTC. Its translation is CASSESNLPRTQYF. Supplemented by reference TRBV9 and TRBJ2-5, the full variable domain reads DSGVTQTPKHLITATGQRVTLRCSPRSGDLSVYWYQQSLDQGLQFLIQYYNGEERAKGNILERFSAQQFPDLHSELNLSSLELGDSALYFCASSESNLPRTQYFGPGTRLLVL.

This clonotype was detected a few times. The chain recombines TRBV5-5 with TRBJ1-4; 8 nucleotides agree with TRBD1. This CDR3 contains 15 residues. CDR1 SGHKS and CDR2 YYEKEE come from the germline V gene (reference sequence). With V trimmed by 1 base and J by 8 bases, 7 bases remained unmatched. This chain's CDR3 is CASSLKAGGTEKLFF. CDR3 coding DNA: TGTGCCAGCAGCTTGAAGGCAGGGGGCACCGAAAAACTGTTTTTT.

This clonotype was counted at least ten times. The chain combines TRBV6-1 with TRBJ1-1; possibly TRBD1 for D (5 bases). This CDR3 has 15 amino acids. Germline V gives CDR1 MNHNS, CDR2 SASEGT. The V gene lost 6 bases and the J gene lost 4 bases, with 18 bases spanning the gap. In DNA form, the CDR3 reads TGTGCCAGCAGCGGGGCCGGGGCTCGCGGCACTGAAGCTTTCTTT. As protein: CASSGAGARGTEAFF.

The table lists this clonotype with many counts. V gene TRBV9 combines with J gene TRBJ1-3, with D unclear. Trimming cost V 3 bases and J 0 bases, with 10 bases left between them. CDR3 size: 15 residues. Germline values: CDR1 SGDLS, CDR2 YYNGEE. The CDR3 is CASSDSEYSGNTIYF. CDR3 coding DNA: TGTGCCAGCAGCGACTCCGAGTACTCTGGAAACACCATATATTTT. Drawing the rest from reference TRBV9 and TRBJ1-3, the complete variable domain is DSGVTQTPKHLITATGQRVTLRCSPRSGDLSVYWYQQSLDQGLQFLIQYYNGEERAKGNILERFSAQQFPDLHSELNLSSLELGDSALYFCASSDSEYSGNTIYFGEGSWLTVV.

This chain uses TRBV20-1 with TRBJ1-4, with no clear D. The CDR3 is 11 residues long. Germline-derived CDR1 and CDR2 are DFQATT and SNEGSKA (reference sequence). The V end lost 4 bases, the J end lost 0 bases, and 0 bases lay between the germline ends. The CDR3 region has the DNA TGCAGTGCTACAACTAATGAAAAACTGTTTTTT. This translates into CSATTNEKLFF.

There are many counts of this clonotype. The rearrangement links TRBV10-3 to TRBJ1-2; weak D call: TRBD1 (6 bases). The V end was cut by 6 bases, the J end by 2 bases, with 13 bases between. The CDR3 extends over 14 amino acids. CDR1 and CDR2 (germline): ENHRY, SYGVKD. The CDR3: CAIRSLGANYGYTF. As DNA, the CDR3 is TGTGCCATCAGATCCTTGGGGGCGAACTATGGCTACACCTTC.

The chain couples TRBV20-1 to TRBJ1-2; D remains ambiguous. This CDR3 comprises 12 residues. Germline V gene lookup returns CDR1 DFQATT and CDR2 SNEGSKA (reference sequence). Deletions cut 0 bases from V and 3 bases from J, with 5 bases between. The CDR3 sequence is CSARDHYYGYTF. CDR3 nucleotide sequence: TGCAGTGCTAGAGATCACTACTATGGCTACACCTTC.

The CDR3 DNA reads TGTGCCAGCAGCTTGGAATACAGGAAAGAACTGTTTTTT. Translation gives CASSLEYRKELFF. The genes are TRBV5-5 and TRBJ1-4; D might be TRBD1 (5 bases). The CDR3 is 13 amino acids. The V and J ends lost 0 bases and 12 bases respectively, with 12 bases between them. Per germline, CDR1 SGHKS and CDR2 YYEKEE (reference sequence).